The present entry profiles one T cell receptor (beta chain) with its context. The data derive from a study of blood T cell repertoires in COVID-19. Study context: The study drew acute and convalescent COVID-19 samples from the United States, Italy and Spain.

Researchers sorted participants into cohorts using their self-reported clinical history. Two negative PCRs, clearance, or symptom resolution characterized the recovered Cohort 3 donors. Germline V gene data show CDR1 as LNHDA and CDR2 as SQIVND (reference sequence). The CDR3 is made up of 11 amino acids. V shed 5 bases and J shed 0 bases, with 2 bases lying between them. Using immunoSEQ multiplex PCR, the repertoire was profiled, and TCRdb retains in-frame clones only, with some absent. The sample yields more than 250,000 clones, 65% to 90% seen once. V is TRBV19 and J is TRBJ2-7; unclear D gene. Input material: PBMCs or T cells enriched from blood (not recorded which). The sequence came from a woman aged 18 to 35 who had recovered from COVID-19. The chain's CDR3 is CASSYSYEQYF. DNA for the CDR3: TGTGCCAGTAGTTACTCCTACGAGCAGTACTTC.